A single sample is the source of the 26 T cell receptor beta chains below, sequenced in a study of control samples from healthy donors and cancer patients. Libraries were prepared by immunoSEQ multiplex PCR; TCRdb keeps only in-frame clonotypes and omits some of them. The sample gives roughly 100,000 clones, roughly 85% of which show up once; about 13% is in the top ten. Sequenced sample: blood. These receptors all come from a woman between 45 and 65 years old in good health.

This clone has just a few counts. The chain employs TRBV6-1 and TRBJ2-5; 10 bases line up with TRBD2. V was clipped by 2 bases and J by 5 bases; unmatched bases: 14. Germline CDR1 is MNHNS and CDR2 is SASEGT. There are 18 residues in the CDR3. The CDR3 here is CASSELESGGARRETQYF. CDR3 in DNA: TGTGCCAGCAGTGAATTAGAGAGCGGGGGGGCCCGCCGCGAGACCCAGTACTTC.

The V call is TRBV7-2, the J call TRBJ1-4; the D gene is possibly TRBD1 (5 bases). The CDR3 has 17 amino acids. V gave up 0 bases and J gave up 10 bases, with 21 bases separating them. Germline V gene sequence: CDR1 SGHTA, CDR2 FQGNSA. The CDR3 loop reads CASSLAITGQGAGKLFF. The CDR3 bases are TGTGCCAGCAGCTTAGCGATAACTGGGCAGGGAGCGGGAAAACTGTTTTTT.

The chain has TRBV6-6 and TRBJ1-6; a possible D gene is TRBD1 (5 bases). The germline CDR1 and CDR2 sequences are MNHNY and SVGAGI (reference sequence). The V gene lost 4 bases and the J gene lost 5 bases, with 12 bases spanning the gap. This CDR3 is built from 15 residues. In DNA, the CDR3 is TGTGCCAGCAGTTCCTTCCGGGGGAATAATTCACCCCTCCACTTT. As protein: CASSSFRGNNSPLHF.

The chain combines TRBV27 with TRBJ1-6, with unresolved D. V lost 9 bases, J lost 18 bases, and 27 bases lay in between. CDR3 length equals 14 residues. CDR1 MNHEY and CDR2 SMNVEV come from the germline V gene (reference sequence). The CDR3 DNA sequence: TGTGCCAGTACCTTAGTGGGTTTTTCGTTTATGGCCCACTTT. Translating it yields CASTLVGFSFMAHF.

The V call is TRBV5-4, the J call TRBJ1-6; 7 positions match TRBD1. This CDR3 contains 12 residues. V gave up 4 bases and J gave up 14 bases; unmatched junction bases: 6. Looked up from germline, CDR1 is SGHNT and CDR2 is YYREEE (reference sequence). CDR3 sequence reads: CASSATGQSLHF. Here the CDR3 DNA reads TGTGCCAGCAGCGCGACAGGGCAATCCCTCCACTTT.

The V gene is TRBV5-6, the J gene TRBJ2-7, with D hard to call. Trimming removed 4 bases from V and 3 bases from J, with 8 bases in between. Germline assignment: CDR1 SGHDT and CDR2 YYEEEE. The length of the CDR3 is 12 residues. The CDR3 loop reads CASSPPGYEQYF. In DNA, the CDR3 is TGTGCCAGCAGCCCCCCAGGCTACGAGCAGTACTTC.

The chain has TRBV10-1 and TRBJ1-1, with 7 bases matching TRBD1. The CDR3 contains 18 residues. V lost 6 bases and J lost 6; bases outside the gene matches: 22. Germline V gives CDR1 WNHNN, CDR2 SYGVQD (reference sequence). The CDR3 reads CASRRKFSTGAGAAEAFF. In DNA form, the CDR3 reads TGCGCCAGCAGACGCAAATTTTCAACAGGGGCCGGGGCAGCTGAAGCTTTCTTT.

This clone is a singleton in its sample. This chain connects TRBV24-1 to TRBJ2-1, with D unresolved. In germline, CDR1 is KGHDR, CDR2 SFDVKD. Trimming removed 4 bases from V and 4 bases from J, with 13 bases in between. The CDR3 sequence is 15 residues long. The CDR3 DNA reads as TGTGCCACCAGTGAGGTCGGGCTAGGATACAATGAGCAGTTCTTC. It specifies CATSEVGLGYNEQFF.

The chain links TRBV27 to TRBJ2-3, with D unresolved. Trimming took off 7 bases at V and 0 bases at J, with 11 bases between the two ends. CDR3 length equals 14 residues. Germline CDR1 is MNHEY and CDR2 is SMNVEV (reference sequence). The CDR3, as DNA: TGTGCCAGCAAATTCGGCGGAAGCACAGATACGCAGTATTTT. It is translated as CASKFGGSTDTQYF.

The chain combines TRBV7-8 with TRBJ2-6; D gene ambiguous. Germline V gives CDR1 SGHVS, CDR2 FQNEAQ. The CDR3 has 16 amino acids. V was pared by 2 bases and J by 2 bases, with 10 bases between. The CDR3 reads CASSLSAEPGANVLTF. Written as DNA, the CDR3 is TGTGCCAGCAGCTTAAGCGCAGAACCTGGGGCCAACGTCCTGACTTTC. The variable domain in full, completed from reference TRBV7-8 and TRBJ2-6, reads GAGVSQSPRYKVAKRGQDVALRCDPISGHVSLFWYQQALGQGPEFLTYFQNEAQLDKSGLPSDRFFAERPEGSVSTLKIQRTQQEDSAVYLCASSLSAEPGANVLTFGAGSRLTVL.

Only a few counts were recorded for this clone. The gene calls are TRBV6-2 or TRBV6-3 and TRBJ2-1, with 11 bases identical to TRBD2. The CDR3 extends over 17 amino acids. CDR1 is MNHEY and CDR2 is SVGEGT in the germline V gene. The junction had 5 bases not matched to a gene; V was cut back by 4 bases and J by 0 bases. CDR3 residues: CASSLGSGRGSYNEQFF. In DNA, the CDR3 is TGTGCCAGCAGTTTGGGTAGCGGGAGGGGCTCCTACAATGAGCAGTTCTTC.

The chain has TRBV4-2 and TRBJ2-5, with D unclear. The V end was cut by 1 base, the J end by 5 bases, with 17 bases between. Germline-derived CDR1 and CDR2 are LGHNA and YNFKEQ. This CDR3 region has 16 residues. The CDR3 sequence is CASSQGVGAGSETQYF. The CDR3 nucleotides are TGTGCCAGCAGCCAAGGGGTGGGCGCTGGATCGGAGACCCAGTACTTC.

The gene calls are TRBV4-3 and TRBJ1-5; D possibly corresponds to TRBD1 (5 bases). The ends were cut back, 5 bases at V and 8 bases at J, with 13 bases in the middle. Germline CDR1 is LGHNA and CDR2 is YSLEER. The CDR3 length is 13 residues. Here the CDR3 reads CASSEGVLKPQHF. CDR3 nucleotides: TGCGCCAGCAGCGAAGGGGTCCTTAAGCCCCAGCATTTT.

A remark on this clone: One end of the junction is discordant with germline, which a read error may explain. This sequence joins TRBV11-3 and TRBJ2-7, with 11 positions matching TRBD1. The CDR3 is made up of 15 amino acids. Germline values: CDR1 SGHNT, CDR2 YENEEA. The CDR3 nucleotides are TGTGCCAACAGCCCCGTGGGGGGACAGGGGGTCGAGCAGTACTTC. Amino acids: CANSPVGGQGVEQYF.

J is TRBJ2-7 and V is TRBV19, with TRBD1 as a possible D gene (6 bases). Germline CDR1 and CDR2: LNHDA and SQIVND (reference sequence). V lost 4 bases and J lost 0, with 16 bases in between. This CDR3 has 16 amino acids. DNA of the CDR3: TGTGCCAGTAGTACTATGGCAGGGGATAACTCCTACGAGCAGTACTTC. Translation gives CASSTMAGDNSYEQYF.

The V gene is TRBV5-8, the J gene TRBJ1-5; the match to TRBD1 covers 7 bases. The CDR3 has 15 amino acids. V dropped 1 base and J dropped 7; count of bases not matched to a gene: 8. The germline CDR1 and CDR2 sequences are SGHTS and YDEGEE. This chain's CDR3 is CASSLLWDSQQPQHF. CDR3 sequence (DNA): TGTGCCAGCAGCTTGTTGTGGGACAGTCAACAGCCCCAGCATTTT.

V is TRBV6-7 and J is TRBJ2-3; 8 bases are shared with TRBD1. TRBV6-7 is an ORF, with its function uncertain. Germline trimming cut 5 bases from V and 0 bases from J; bases unmatched to any gene: 4. CDR3 size: 15 residues. The CDR3 region has the DNA TGTGCCAGCAGTACGACAGGGGCTAGCACAGATACGCAGTATTTT. It is translated as CASSTTGASTDTQYF.

The rearrangement uses TRBV15 and TRBJ1-1; 9 bases line up with TRBD1. The trim removed 2 bases at V and 5 bases at J, leaving 6 bases unmatched. This CDR3 contains 15 residues. CDR1 is LNHNV and CDR2 is YYDKDF in the germline V gene (reference sequence). CDR3 sequence reads: CATSRPQGAGTEAFF. CDR3 in DNA: TGTGCCACCAGCAGACCACAGGGGGCTGGGACTGAAGCTTTCTTT.

The chain combines TRBV7-3 with TRBJ1-1, with D uncertain. The V and J ends lost 3 bases and 4 bases respectively, with 9 bases between them. Germline V CDR1 and CDR2: SGHTA, FQGTGA. The CDR3 consists of 13 residues. CDR3 sequence (DNA): TGTGCCAGCAGCTTTGAGAGGGCCACTGAAGCTTTCTTT. The encoded protein is CASSFERATEAFF.

This chain joins TRBV7-8 and TRBJ1-2; 10 nucleotides match TRBD1. CDR1 SGHVS and CDR2 FQNEAQ come from the germline V gene. The CDR3 length is 13 residues. V trimming: 7 bases; J trimming: 8 bases; junction bases outside the gene matches: 7. The CDR3: CASTDGQGGGYTF. The CDR3, as DNA: TGTGCCAGCACCGATGGACAGGGGGGAGGCTACACCTTC.

The V call is TRBV7-3, the J call TRBJ2-3; 7 bases agree with TRBD1. The CDR3 covers 18 residues. CDR1 and CDR2 from the germline V gene are SGHTA and FQGTGA. With 1 base clipped from V and 7 bases from J, the junction kept 17 bases outside the gene matches. CDR3 nucleotides: TGTGCCAGCAGCTTAAATCCCCGGGACAGAGGAACCAGAAATACGCAGTATTTT. Amino acid sequence: CASSLNPRDRGTRNTQYF. The full variable domain, its missing parts supplied by reference TRBV7-3 and TRBJ2-3, is GAGVSQTPSNKVTEKGKYVELRCDPISGHTALYWYRQSLGQGPEFLIYFQGTGAADDSGLPNDRFFAVRPEGSVSTLKIQRTERGDSAVYLCASSLNPRDRGTRNTQYFGPGTRLTVL.

The gene calls are TRBV7-3 and TRBJ2-2, with D possibly being TRBD1 (6 bases). Germline assignment: CDR1 SGHTA and CDR2 FQGTGA. The CDR3 is made up of 16 amino acids. V was shortened by 1 base and J by 4 bases, with 13 bases between the two germline ends. The CDR3 coding sequence is TGTGCCAGCAGCTTAAATCAGGGGATTAGCACCGGGGAGCTGTTTTTT. The encoded protein is CASSLNQGISTGELFF.

The rearrangement links TRBV5-8 to TRBJ2-7; 11 positions agree with TRBD1. Germline CDR1 and CDR2: SGHTS and YDEGEE. The CDR3 is made up of 15 amino acids. With V trimmed by 6 bases and J by 3 bases, 8 bases remained unmatched. CDR3 region: CASTWSGTGGYEQYF. The DNA for the CDR3 is TGTGCCAGCACCTGGAGCGGGACAGGGGGCTACGAGCAGTACTTC. Variable domain in full (rest from reference TRBV5-8 and TRBJ2-7): EAGVTQSPTHLIKTRGQQATLRCSPISGHTSVYWYQQALGLGLQFLLWYDEGEERNRGNFPPRFSGRQFPNYSSELNVNALELEDSALYLCASTWSGTGGYEQYFGPGTRLTVT.

The V and J genes are TRBV28 and TRBJ2-3, with TRBD2 identical over 8 bases. CDR1 and CDR2 (germline): MDHEN, SYDVKM. V shed 2 bases, J shed 3 bases, and the junction held 1 base outside the gene matches. The CDR3 consists of 14 residues. Written as DNA, the CDR3 is TGTGCCAGCAGTTTACTAGCGGGTACAGATACGCAGTATTTT. Protein sequence: CASSLLAGTDTQYF.

DNA of the CDR3: TGTGCCAGCAGCCCCCAACCGGCTCCCTACGAGCAGTACTTC. It translates to CASSPQPAPYEQYF. V gene TRBV7-2 combines with J gene TRBJ2-7; D remains unclear. The CDR3 has 14 amino acids. Germline lookup yields CDR1 SGHTA and CDR2 FQGNSA. V was trimmed by 5 bases and J by 2 bases, leaving 13 bases between them.

This chain links TRBV6-5 with TRBJ1-6; D unclear. Germline V gene data show CDR1 as MNHEY and CDR2 as SVGAGI. The CDR3 is 16 amino acids. Trimming left V 2 bases short and J 0 bases short, with 8 bases between. The CDR3 is CASSYGSSSYNSPLHF. CDR3 bases: TGTGCCAGCAGTTACGGTTCGAGCTCCTATAATTCACCCCTCCACTTT.